One and the same sample provided the 5 T cell receptor beta chains below, sequenced in a study of T cell changes during pregnancy in multiple sclerosis. Using immunoSEQ multiplex PCR, the repertoire was profiled, and TCRdb retains in-frame clones only, with some absent. The table shows roughly 110,000 clones, with 80% to 95% occurring only once. The sequencing here drew on peripheral blood, taken after pregnancy. All receptors come from a female donor with multiple sclerosis, enrolled in a pregnancy study.

As DNA, the CDR3 is TGTGCCGGGGGACTAGCGGGATACGAGCAGTACTTC. This codes for CAGGLAGYEQYF. The chain combines TRBV30 with TRBJ2-7; the match to TRBD2 covers 13 bases. Germline V gives CDR1 GTSNPN, CDR2 SVGIG (reference sequence). The CDR3 contains 12 residues. V was pared by 8 bases and J by 4 bases, with 2 bases of the junction left unmatched.

V gene TRBV30 combines with J gene TRBJ1-1; 7 positions match TRBD1. V lost 0 bases to trimming and J lost 1 base; unmatched junction nucleotides: 2. The CDR3 has 14 amino acids. Germline CDR1 GTSNPN, CDR2 SVGIG (reference sequence). The CDR3 coding sequence is TGTGCCTGGAGTGTAAGGGGGCCGAACACTGAAGCTTTCTTT. It codes for CAWSVRGPNTEAFF. The full variable domain, rest sourced from reference TRBV30 and TRBJ1-1, is SQTIHQWPATLVQPVGSPLSLECTVEGTSNPNLYWYRQAAGRGLQLLFYSVGIGQISSEVPQNLSASRPQDRQFILSSKKLLLSDSGFYLCAWSVRGPNTEAFFGQGTRLTVV.

This rearrangement joins TRBV11-2 to TRBJ2-6, with 7 bases matching TRBD1. Trimming took 8 bases from V and 4 from J; bases not matched to a gene: 8. The CDR3 is 15 amino acids. In germline, CDR1 is SGHAT, CDR2 FQNNGV. The CDR3 reads CASFPDRVGANVLTF. CDR3 DNA sequence: TGTGCCAGCTTTCCCGACAGGGTCGGGGCCAACGTCCTGACTTTC.

This chain joins TRBV28 and TRBJ2-3; 12 positions match TRBD2. This CDR3 spans 14 amino acids. V lost 5 bases, J lost 9 bases, and 6 bases stayed unmatched. The germline V gene has CDR1 MDHEN and CDR2 SYDVKM. CDR3 nucleotides: TGTGCCAGCAGTCTAGCGGGAGGGCCAGGGACGCAGTATTTT. This gives the protein CASSLAGGPGTQYF.

The table lists this clone with a count of one. The CDR3 DNA is TGTGCCAGCAGCTTAAGTTGGCGGTCGAACACCGGGGAGCTGTTTTTT. This translates into CASSLSWRSNTGELFF. The chain couples TRBV7-9 to TRBJ2-2; D ambiguous. The CDR3 spans 16 residues. Per germline, CDR1 SEHNR and CDR2 FQNEAQ (reference sequence). Between the trimmed V and J ends, which lost 2 bases and 0 bases, there was a span of 10 bases.